The 22 T cell receptor beta chains given below trace back to one sample, sequenced in a study of blood T cell repertoires in COVID-19. The repertoire was sequenced with immunoSEQ multiplex PCR; TCRdb's copy has only in-frame clones and lacks some. This table has tens of thousands of clones, roughly 86% appearing once. Sequenced: peripheral blood. These receptor sequences come from a woman between 65 and 79 years old with acute or convalescent COVID-19.

The chain carries TRBV2 and TRBJ2-5, with D possibly being TRBD1 (6 bases). Trimming removed 5 bases from V and 1 base from J, with 11 bases in between. The CDR3 has 14 amino acids. CDR1 is SNHLY and CDR2 is FYNNEI in the germline V gene. The CDR3 DNA reads TGTGCCAGCAGTAAGGGACAACTCCAAGAGACCCAGTACTTC. This sequence encodes CASSKGQLQETQYF.

The gene calls are TRBV30 and TRBJ1-6, with D unresolved. The ends were cut back, 4 bases at V and 1 base at J, with 5 bases in the middle. The V gene's germline CDR1 is GTSNPN and CDR2 SVGIG (reference sequence). There are 13 residues in the CDR3. The CDR3 DNA follows: TGTGCCTGGATGAGGTCCTATAATTCACCCCTCCACTTT. Encoded protein: CAWMRSYNSPLHF.

J is TRBJ2-4 and V is TRBV7-8; perhaps TRBD2 as D (5 bases). Trimming pared 5 bases from V and 0 bases from J, leaving 8 bases between. This CDR3 region has 14 residues. Germline assignment: CDR1 SGHVS and CDR2 FQNEAQ. CDR3 region: CASSPGLAKNIQYF. The CDR3 nucleotides read TGTGCCAGCAGCCCCGGACTAGCCAAAAACATTCAGTACTTC.

This rearrangement joins TRBV28 to TRBJ2-7; TRBD2 aligns across 7 bases. V dropped 7 bases and J dropped 2; count of bases not matched to a gene: 8. The CDR3 is made up of 14 amino acids. Germline lookup yields CDR1 MDHEN and CDR2 SYDVKM. As DNA, the CDR3 is TGTGCCAGCACCTTGGGAGGGGATGCCTACGAGCAGTACTTC. Amino acids: CASTLGGDAYEQYF.

V and J are TRBV4-3 and TRBJ2-1; D not resolved. CDR3 size: 16 residues. Germline CDR1 is LGHNA and CDR2 is YSLEER. Trimming pared 5 bases from V and 5 bases from J, leaving 19 bases between. The CDR3 region has the DNA TGCGCCAGCAGCTCGCTGACCCCCGCAGGCGACAATGAGCAGTTCTTC. Protein product: CASSSLTPAGDNEQFF.

The chain links TRBV2 to TRBJ2-7, with a possible D match to TRBD1 (5 bases). The germline gives CDR1 SNHLY, CDR2 FYNNEI. Trimming took 6 bases from V and 2 from J, leaving 23 bases between them. This CDR3 region has 17 residues. The CDR3 spells CASSEKFDSLEPYEQYF. The CDR3 region has the DNA TGTGCCAGCAGCGAGAAATTTGACAGCCTGGAACCCTACGAGCAGTACTTC.

The chain has TRBV7-2 and TRBJ1-1; 8 nucleotides align to TRBD1. With 5 bases clipped from V and 5 bases from J, the junction kept 7 bases outside the gene matches. This CDR3 has 14 amino acids. Germline V gives CDR1 SGHTA, CDR2 FQGNSA. This CDR3 is CASSGQGVRTEAFF. The CDR3 DNA is TGTGCCAGCAGCGGACAGGGAGTGAGGACTGAAGCTTTCTTT.

The genes are TRBV18 and TRBJ2-7; tentatively, D is TRBD2 (6 bases). The CDR3 totals 15 residues. CDR1 is KGHSH and CDR2 is LQKENI in the germline V gene. Trimming took 6 bases from V and 0 from J, leaving 15 bases between them. CDR3 in amino acids: CASSLSGRGSYEQYF. CDR3 in DNA: TGTGCCAGCTCCCTCAGTGGGCGGGGCTCCTACGAGCAGTACTTC.

The J gene is TRBJ1-4, the V gene TRBV7-9; unclear D gene. The CDR3 has 15 residues. Germline V lookup: CDR1 SEHNR, CDR2 FQNEAQ (reference sequence). Trimming took 6 bases from V and 0 from J, leaving 11 bases between them. In DNA, the CDR3 is TGTGCCAGCAGTTCCTCACTGACAACTAATGAAAAACTGTTTTTT. Translated: CASSSSLTTNEKLFF.

The chain joins TRBV7-3 to TRBJ1-1; TRBD1 matches at 8 bases. This CDR3 spans 13 amino acids. The V gene end was trimmed by 2 bases and the J gene end by 7 bases; junction bases not matched to a gene: 3. Per germline, CDR1 SGHTA and CDR2 FQGTGA. Here the CDR3 reads CASSLGGQVEAFF. The DNA for the CDR3 is TGTGCCAGCAGCTTAGGGGGACAGGTTGAAGCTTTCTTT.

The chain has TRBV7-9 and TRBJ1-2, with a possible D match to TRBD1 (5 bases). V dropped 5 bases and J dropped 1 base, with 20 bases sitting between them. Germline V CDR1 and CDR2: SEHNR, FQNEAQ (reference sequence). The CDR3 runs 17 residues. CDR3 region: CASSPLPTAFFNYGYTF. Here the CDR3 DNA reads TGTGCCAGCAGCCCCCTTCCGACAGCCTTTTTTAACTATGGCTACACCTTC.

The chain joins TRBV18 to TRBJ1-1; 10 bases agree with TRBD1. This CDR3 comprises 16 residues. V gave up 5 bases and J gave up 2 bases; unmatched junction bases: 8. Germline assignment: CDR1 KGHSH and CDR2 LQKENI. CDR3 coding DNA: TGTGCCAGCTCAGAGGACAGGGGGGCAACCAACACTGAAGCTTTCTTT. This sequence encodes CASSEDRGATNTEAFF.

This clone was detected a few times. The CDR3 bases are TGCGCCAGCAGCTCGGAACTAGCGGGAGGGGAAGGGACCCAGTACTTC. Residues: CASSSELAGGEGTQYF. The gene calls are TRBV5-1 and TRBJ2-5, with 13 bases aligning to TRBD2. V lost 3 bases to trimming and J lost 7 bases; unmatched junction nucleotides: 9. The germline CDR1 and CDR2 sequences are SGHRS and YFSETQ. CDR3 length: 16 amino acids.

CDR3 residues: CASSLYFRRVPYEQYF. The CDR3 nucleotides read TGTGCCAGCAGCTTATATTTTAGAAGAGTCCCATACGAGCAGTACTTC. This rearrangement joins TRBV7-2 to TRBJ2-7, with unresolved D. This CDR3 region has 16 residues. Germline assignment: CDR1 SGHTA and CDR2 FQGNSA. V lost 2 bases and J lost 4, with 18 bases in between.

This clone has just a few counts. This chain connects TRBV3-1 (or the pseudogene TRBV3-2) to TRBJ1-2; 8 bases align to TRBD1. The ends lost 1 base at V and 8 bases at J; junction bases unmatched: 9. CDR1 is LGHDT and CDR2 is YNNKEL in the germline V gene (reference sequence). This CDR3 contains 15 residues. The CDR3 loop is CASSQADRERRGYTF. CDR3 DNA sequence: TGTGCCAGCAGCCAAGCGGACAGGGAGAGGCGGGGCTACACCTTC.

This clone appeared a single time. The chain joins TRBV11-1 to TRBJ2-1, with 12 bases identical to TRBD2. Trimming removed 5 bases from V and 7 bases from J; junction bases left unmatched: 9. The germline V gene has CDR1 SGHAT and CDR2 FQDESV (reference sequence). This CDR3 is 16 amino acids long. CDR3 loop: CASSLTTSGSRNEQFF. CDR3 in DNA: TGTGCCAGCAGCCTAACGACTAGCGGGAGTAGAAATGAGCAGTTCTTC.

This clone was counted a few times. The V and J genes are TRBV5-1 and TRBJ1-1, with 9 bases fitting TRBD1. J was trimmed by 11 bases and V by 4 bases; bases with no gene match: 9. Germline values: CDR1 SGHRS, CDR2 YFSETQ. The CDR3 spans 13 residues. CDR3: CASSPGQGPTAFF. In nucleotides, the CDR3 is TGCGCCAGCAGCCCCGGACAGGGGCCGACGGCTTTCTTT.

J is TRBJ2-3 and V is TRBV29-1, with 11 nucleotides matching TRBD1. Germline-derived CDR1 and CDR2 are SQVTM and ANQGSEA. The CDR3 covers 13 residues. With V trimmed by 7 bases and J by 5 bases, 5 bases remained unmatched. The CDR3 bases are TGCAGCGCTGGACAGGGGGCAGAAGATACGCAGTATTTT. It translates to CSAGQGAEDTQYF.

This clone was seen more than once but under ten times. The chain uses TRBV10-3 and TRBJ1-2; D not certain. From germline, CDR1 is ENHRY and CDR2 SYGVKD. Between the trimmed V and J ends, which lost 7 bases and 3 bases, there was a span of 9 bases. The CDR3 spans 12 residues. The CDR3 DNA sequence: TGTGCCATCAAAGAACGGGACTATGGCTACACCTTC. Its protein product is CAIKERDYGYTF.

The chain employs TRBV19 and TRBJ1-1; TRBD1 matches 7 bases. CDR3 length equals 13 residues. In germline, CDR1 is LNHDA, CDR2 SQIVND (reference sequence). V trimming: 6 bases; J trimming: 8 bases; junction bases outside the gene matches: 9. The CDR3 coding sequence is TGTGCCAGTAGCCCCCCGACAGGGATGGAAGCTTTCTTT. Translation gives CASSPPTGMEAFF.

The V gene is TRBV3-1 (or the pseudogene TRBV3-2), the J gene TRBJ1-2; a weak D match, TRBD1 (5 bases). The CDR3 consists of 16 residues. The germline gives CDR1 LGHDT, CDR2 YNNKEL (reference sequence). Deletions cut 1 base from V and 6 bases from J, with 18 bases between. Written as DNA, the CDR3 is TGTGCCAGCAGCCAAGGTCGTACAGGCTTTTCGAATGGCTACACCTTC. This sequence encodes CASSQGRTGFSNGYTF.

The rearrangement links TRBV25-1 to TRBJ2-1, with 7 bases fitting TRBD1. The germline V gene has CDR1 MGHDK and CDR2 SYGVNS. Unmatched junction bases numbered 3, after V lost 1 base and J lost 0 bases. This CDR3 is built from 16 residues. As DNA, the CDR3 is TGTGCCAGCAGTGAATTCCGGGACAGCTCCTACAATGAGCAGTTCTTC. This translates into CASSEFRDSSYNEQFF.